This T cell receptor (beta chain) was retrieved from a study of T cell repertoires in cytomegalovirus infection. A single record per CDR3 protein comes from TCRdb applying MiXCR to the reads. The table lists about 830,000 distinct CDR3 sequences, approximately 30% of them singletons. Overall study results and limits: The ex vivo response showed dominance by HLA-C-restricted CMV-specific TCR beta clonotypes.

This clonotype was counted many times. Its specificity is not known. Trimming took 1 base from V and 0 from J, leaving 5 bases between them. The CDR3 has 14 amino acids. Germline assignment: CDR1 SGHVS and CDR2 FQNEAQ. This clonotype was obtained from a human donor in good health (CMV status not recorded). Some clones in this sample may be carry-over from other donors' samples. This sample comprised cultured CD8+ T cells from PBMCs, obtained from culture after CMV antigen stimulation. The genes are TRBV7-8 and TRBJ2-3; no definite D call. DNA of the CDR3: TGTGCCAGCAGCTTAGATACTAGCACAGATACGCAGTATTTT. Residues: CASSLDTSTDTQYF.